What follows are 9 T cell receptor beta chains derived from one specimen sequenced in a study of CD8 T cells in ankylosing spondylitis. Study results and caveats: In ankylosing spondylitis blood, a motif of roughly 8 highly homologous TCR beta variants appeared characteristic.

Their antigen targets remain unknown. TCRdb ran MiXCR on the 5' RACE reads and lists one entry per CDR3 protein. Of 470,000 or so distinct CDR3 sequences listed, roughly 26% are singletons. Sequenced input: blood, either unsorted or a sorted T cell fraction (not recorded which). All receptors come from a male donor with ankylosing spondylitis.

Only a few counts were recorded for this clonotype. The rearrangement links TRBV15 to TRBJ1-4; D is undetermined. The CDR3 extends over 16 amino acids. V was pared by 4 bases and J by 4 bases, with 16 bases between. CDR1 and CDR2 (germline): LNHNV, YYDKDF (reference sequence). The DNA of the CDR3 is TGTGCCACCAGCAAACCACTGGGAGTGGGTAATGAAAAACTGTTTTTT. Translation gives CATSKPLGVGNEKLFF.

This clonotype occurred a few times. The chain carries TRBV12-3 or TRBV12-4 and TRBJ2-3; perhaps TRBD2 as D (6 bases). This CDR3 comprises 17 residues. V was trimmed by 3 bases and J by 4 bases, leaving 20 bases between them. This CDR3 reads CASSFLGRDLRADTQYF. CDR3 coding DNA: TGTGCCAGCAGTTTTTTAGGAAGGGACTTGCGGGCAGATACGCAGTATTTT.

The gene calls are TRBV5-1 and TRBJ2-3; D not resolved. Germline CDR1 SGHRS, CDR2 YFSETQ. V dropped 4 bases and J dropped 1 base, with 10 bases sitting between them. The CDR3 has 14 residues. The CDR3 DNA follows: TGCGCCAGCAGCGCCGGGTCGGGCACAGATACGCAGTATTTT. Its protein is CASSAGSGTDTQYF.

The V call is TRBV5-1, the J call TRBJ2-3; no clear D. The CDR3 is 13 residues long. Trimming took off 5 bases at V and 0 bases at J, with 7 bases between the two ends. CDR1 is SGHRS and CDR2 is YFSETQ in the germline V gene. The CDR3 here is CASRTTSTDTQYF. The CDR3 DNA follows: TGCGCCAGCAGGACAACAAGCACAGATACGCAGTATTTT.

This clonotype was found a few times. The chain links TRBV12-3 or TRBV12-4 to TRBJ1-1; 7 bases align to TRBD1. V dropped 5 bases and J dropped 0; count of bases not matched to a gene: 6. The CDR3 consists of 15 residues. CDR3 DNA sequence: TGTGCCAGCAGTCCGAGGGGGCTTTTGAACACTGAAGCTTTCTTT. Translated: CASSPRGLLNTEAFF.

This chain connects TRBV12-3 or TRBV12-4 to TRBJ2-5; 10 nucleotides agree with TRBD1. Trimming removed 7 bases from V and 5 bases from J; junction bases left unmatched: 7. The CDR3 is made up of 14 amino acids. CDR3 sequence: CASNLDRGRETQYF. The DNA of the CDR3 is TGTGCCAGCAACTTGGACAGGGGGAGGGAGACCCAGTACTTC.

The chain uses TRBV5-1 and TRBJ2-5; a weak D match, TRBD1 (5 bases). CDR1 and CDR2 from the germline V gene are SGHRS and YFSETQ. V lost 0 bases and J 6 bases, leaving 18 bases between the germline ends. The CDR3 totals 16 residues. The chain's CDR3 is CASSLGDSTNVQTQYF. The DNA of the CDR3 is TGCGCCAGCAGCTTGGGCGACAGCACGAACGTGCAGACCCAGTACTTC. Based on the CDR3 plus reference TRBV5-1 and TRBJ2-5, the full variable domain is KAGVTQTPRYLIKTRGQQVTLSCSPISGHRSVSWYQQTPGQGLQFLFEYFSETQRNKGNFPGRFSGRQFSNSRSEMNVSTLELGDSALYLCASSLGDSTNVQTQYFGPGTRLLVL.

The chain links TRBV5-1 to TRBJ2-7, with D possibly being TRBD2 (5 bases). V lost 9 bases and J lost 1, with 20 bases in between. This CDR3 has 15 amino acids. The germline gives CDR1 SGHRS, CDR2 YFSETQ. The DNA of the CDR3 is TGCGCCATCCCCCTTCCTACCGAGGGATCCTACGAGCAGTACGTC. This sequence encodes CAIPLPTEGSYEQYV.

This clonotype was picked up a small number of times. V usage is TRBV7-8 and J usage is TRBJ2-7, with D maybe TRBD1 (5 bases). CDR1 and CDR2 (germline): SGHVS, FQNEAQ. V was pared by 1 base and J by 7 bases, with 14 bases between. There are 14 residues in the CDR3. CDR3 sequence (DNA): TGTGCCAGCAGCTTAGGGAGCAGGGTGAGGGAGCAGTACGTC. Residues: CASSLGSRVREQYV.